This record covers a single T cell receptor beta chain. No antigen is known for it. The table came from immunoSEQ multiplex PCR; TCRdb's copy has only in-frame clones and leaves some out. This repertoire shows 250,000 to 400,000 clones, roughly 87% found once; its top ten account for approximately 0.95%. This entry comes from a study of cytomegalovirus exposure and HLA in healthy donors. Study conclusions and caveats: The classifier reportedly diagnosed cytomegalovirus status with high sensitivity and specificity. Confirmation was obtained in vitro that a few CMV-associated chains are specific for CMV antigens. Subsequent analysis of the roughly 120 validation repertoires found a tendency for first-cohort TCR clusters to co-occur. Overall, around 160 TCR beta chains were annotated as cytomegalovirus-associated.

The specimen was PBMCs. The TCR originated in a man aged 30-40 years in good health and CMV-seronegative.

The CDR3 protein is CARPEKGDYGYTF. For the CDR3, the DNA is TGTGCCAGACCGGAGAAAGGGGACTATGGCTACACCTTC. The rearrangement joins TRBV2 to TRBJ1-2; TRBD1 might be the D (5 bases). This CDR3 has 13 residues. The V gene's germline CDR1 is SNHLY and CDR2 FYNNEI. V lost 9 bases and J lost 3, with 14 bases in between. The entire variable domain, with the rest obtained from reference TRBV2 and TRBJ1-2, is as follows: EPEVTQTPSHQVTQMGQEVILRCVPISNHLYFYWYRQILGQKVEFLVSFYNNEISEKSEIFDDQFSVERPDGSNFTLKIRSTKLEDSAMYFCARPEKGDYGYTFGSGTRLTVV.